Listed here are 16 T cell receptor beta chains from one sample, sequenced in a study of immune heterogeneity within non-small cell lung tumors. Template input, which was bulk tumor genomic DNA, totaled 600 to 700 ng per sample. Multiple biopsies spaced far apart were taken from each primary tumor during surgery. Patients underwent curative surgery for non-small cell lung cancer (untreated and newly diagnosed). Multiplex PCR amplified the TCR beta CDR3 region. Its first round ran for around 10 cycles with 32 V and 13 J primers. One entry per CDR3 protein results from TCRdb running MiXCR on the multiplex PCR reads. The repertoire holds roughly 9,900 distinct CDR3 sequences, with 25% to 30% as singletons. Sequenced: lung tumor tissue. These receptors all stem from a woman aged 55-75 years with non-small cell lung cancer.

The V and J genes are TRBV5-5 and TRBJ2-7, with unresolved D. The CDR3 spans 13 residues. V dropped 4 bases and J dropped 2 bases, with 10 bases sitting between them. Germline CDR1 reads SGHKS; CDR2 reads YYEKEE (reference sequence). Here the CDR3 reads CASSISTAYEQYF. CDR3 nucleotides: TGTGCCAGCAGCATTTCCACCGCCTACGAGCAGTACTTC.

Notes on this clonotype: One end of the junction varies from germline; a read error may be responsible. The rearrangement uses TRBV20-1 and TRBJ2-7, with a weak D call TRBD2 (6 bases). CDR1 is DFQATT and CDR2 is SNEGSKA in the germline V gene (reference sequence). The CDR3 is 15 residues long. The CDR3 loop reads CSTINPGLRAYEHYF. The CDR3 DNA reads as TGCAGTACTATCAACCCGGGACTTAGAGCCTACGAGCATTACTTC.

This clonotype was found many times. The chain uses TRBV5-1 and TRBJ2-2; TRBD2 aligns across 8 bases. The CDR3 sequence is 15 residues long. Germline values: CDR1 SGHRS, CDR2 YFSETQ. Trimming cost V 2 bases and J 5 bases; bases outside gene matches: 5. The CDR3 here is CASSFDAGGTGELFF. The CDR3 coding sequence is TGCGCCAGCAGCTTTGACGCGGGAGGAACCGGGGAGCTGTTTTTT. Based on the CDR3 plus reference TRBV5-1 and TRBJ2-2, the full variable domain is KAGVTQTPRYLIKTRGQQVTLSCSPISGHRSVSWYQQTPGQGLQFLFEYFSETQRNKGNFPGRFSGRQFSNSRSEMNVSTLELGDSALYLCASSFDAGGTGELFFGEGSRLTVL.

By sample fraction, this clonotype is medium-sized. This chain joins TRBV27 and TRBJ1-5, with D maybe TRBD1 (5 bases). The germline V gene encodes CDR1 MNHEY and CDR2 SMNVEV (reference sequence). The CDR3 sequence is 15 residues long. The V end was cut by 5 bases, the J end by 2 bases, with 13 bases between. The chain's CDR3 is CASSVAGRGNQPQHF. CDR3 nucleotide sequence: TGTGCCAGCAGTGTGGCAGGGCGAGGCAATCAGCCCCAGCATTTT.

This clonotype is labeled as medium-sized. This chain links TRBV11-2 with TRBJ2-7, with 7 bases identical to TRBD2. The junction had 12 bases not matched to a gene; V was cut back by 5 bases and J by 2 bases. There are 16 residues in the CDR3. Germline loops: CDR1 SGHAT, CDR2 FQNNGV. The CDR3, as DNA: TGTGCCAGCAGCAGCGCCTTAGCGGGCGGGACCTACGAGCAGTACTTC. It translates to CASSSALAGGTYEQYF.

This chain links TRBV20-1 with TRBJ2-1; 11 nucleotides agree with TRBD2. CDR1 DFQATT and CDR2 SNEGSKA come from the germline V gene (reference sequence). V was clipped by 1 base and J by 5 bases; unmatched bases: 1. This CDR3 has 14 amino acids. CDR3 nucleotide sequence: TGCAGTGCTAGAGGACTAGCGGGAAACAATGAGCAGTTCTTC. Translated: CSARGLAGNNEQFF.

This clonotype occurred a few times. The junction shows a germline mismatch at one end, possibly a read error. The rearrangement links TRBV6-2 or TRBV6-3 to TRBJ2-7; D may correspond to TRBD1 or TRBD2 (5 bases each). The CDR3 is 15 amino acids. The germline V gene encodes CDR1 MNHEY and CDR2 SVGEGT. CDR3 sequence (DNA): TGTACCAGCAAAAGAGGTGGGGCGGGTTCTTGGGAGCAGTACTTC. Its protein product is CTSKRGGAGSWEQYF.

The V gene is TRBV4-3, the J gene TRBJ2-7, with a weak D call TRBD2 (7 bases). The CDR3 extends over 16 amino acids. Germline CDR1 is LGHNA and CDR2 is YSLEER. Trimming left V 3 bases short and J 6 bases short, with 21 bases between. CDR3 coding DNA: TGCGCCAGCAGCCACCTCCCGGAGGGGGGGGCGGGCGAGCAGTACTTC. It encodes CASSHLPEGGAGEQYF.

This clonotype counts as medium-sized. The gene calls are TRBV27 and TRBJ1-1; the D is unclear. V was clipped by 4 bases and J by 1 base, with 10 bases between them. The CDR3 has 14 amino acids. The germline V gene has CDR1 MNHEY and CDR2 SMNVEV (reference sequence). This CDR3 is CASSSRLKNTEAFF. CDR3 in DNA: TGTGCCAGCAGTTCCAGACTTAAGAACACTGAAGCTTTCTTT.

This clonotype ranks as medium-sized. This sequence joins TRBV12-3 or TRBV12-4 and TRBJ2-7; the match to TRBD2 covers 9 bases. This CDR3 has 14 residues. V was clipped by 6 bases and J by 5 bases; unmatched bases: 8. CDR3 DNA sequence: TGTGCCAGCAGCCCAGCGGGAGGTATCCACGAGCAGTACTTC. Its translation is CASSPAGGIHEQYF.

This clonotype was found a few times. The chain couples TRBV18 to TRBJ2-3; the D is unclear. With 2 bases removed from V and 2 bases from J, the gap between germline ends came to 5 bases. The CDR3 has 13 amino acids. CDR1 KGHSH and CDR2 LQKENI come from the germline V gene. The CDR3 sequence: CASSPSITDTQYF. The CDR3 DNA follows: TGTGCCAGCTCACCATCCATCACAGATACGCAGTATTTT.

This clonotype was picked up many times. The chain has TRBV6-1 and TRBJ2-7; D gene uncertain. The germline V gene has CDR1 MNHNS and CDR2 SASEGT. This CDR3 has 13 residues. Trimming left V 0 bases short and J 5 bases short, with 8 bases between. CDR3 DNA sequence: TGTGCCAGCAGTGAAGCCAGGTCCCACGAGCAGTACTTC. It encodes CASSEARSHEQYF.

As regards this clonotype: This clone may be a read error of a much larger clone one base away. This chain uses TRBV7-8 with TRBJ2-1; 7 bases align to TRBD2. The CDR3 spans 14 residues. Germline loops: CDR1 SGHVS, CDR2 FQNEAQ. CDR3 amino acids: CASILAGPYNEQFF. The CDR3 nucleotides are TGTGCCAGCATCTTAGCGGGCCCCTACAATGAGCAGTTCTTC. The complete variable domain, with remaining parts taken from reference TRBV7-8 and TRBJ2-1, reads GAGVSQSPRYKVAKRGQDVALRCDPISGHVSLFWYQQALGQGPEFLTYFQNEAQLDKSGLPSDRFFAERPEGSVSTLKIQRTQQEDSAVYLCASILAGPYNEQFFGPGTRLTVL.

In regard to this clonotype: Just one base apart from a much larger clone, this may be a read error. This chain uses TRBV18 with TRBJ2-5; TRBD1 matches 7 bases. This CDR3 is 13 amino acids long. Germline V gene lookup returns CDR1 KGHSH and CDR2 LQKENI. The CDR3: CVSSPGQQETQYF. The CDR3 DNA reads TGTGTCAGCTCACCGGGACAGCAAGAGACCCAGTACTTC. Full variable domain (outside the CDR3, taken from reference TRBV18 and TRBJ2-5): NAGVMQNPRHLVRRRGQEARLRCSPMKGHSHVYWYRQLPEEGLKFMVYLQKENIIDESGMPKERFSAEFPKEGPSILRIQQVVRGDSAAYFCVSSPGQQETQYFGPGTRLLVL.

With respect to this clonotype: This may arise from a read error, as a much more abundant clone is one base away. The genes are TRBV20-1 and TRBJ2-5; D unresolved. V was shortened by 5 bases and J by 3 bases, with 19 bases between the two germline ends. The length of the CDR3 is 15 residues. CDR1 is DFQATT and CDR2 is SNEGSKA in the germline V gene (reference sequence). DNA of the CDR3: TGCAGTGCTCACCAACGGGTAGGGCTGGAAGAGACCCAGTACTTC. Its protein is CSAHQRVGLEETQYF.

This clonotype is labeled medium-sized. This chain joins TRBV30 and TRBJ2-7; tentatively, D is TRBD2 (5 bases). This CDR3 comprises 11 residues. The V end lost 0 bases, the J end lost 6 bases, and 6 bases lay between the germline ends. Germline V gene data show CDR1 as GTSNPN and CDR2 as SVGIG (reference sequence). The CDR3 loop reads CAWSVEGEQYF. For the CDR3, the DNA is TGTGCCTGGAGTGTAGAGGGCGAGCAGTACTTC.